This T cell receptor beta chain was recovered during a study of breast tumors, draining lymph nodes, adjacent tissues. Study-level findings and limits: Tumor repertoires ranked between lymph nodes and nontumor tissue in diversity, with V and J gene preferences. Tumor and nontumor repertoires were significantly more similar in luminal-like than in basal-like breast cancer. Findings are consistent with lymph node origin and intratumoral expansion of most tumor T cells.

TCRdb re-analysed the multiplex PCR reads in MiXCR, keeping a single row per CDR3 protein. The repertoire holds 150,000 to 250,000 distinct CDR3 sequences, with roughly 31% as singletons. Trimming cost V 7 bases and J 5 bases, with 17 bases left between them. Germline values: CDR1 SGHAT, CDR2 FQNNGV. CDR3 length equals 15 residues. Samples came from axillary lymph nodes draining the breast cancer. In regard to this clonotype: Its antigen is unidentified.

The source material was axillary lymph node tissue. The TCR sequence derives from a female donor with breast cancer. Some clones in this sample may be carry-over from other donors' samples. This chain connects TRBV11-2 to TRBJ2-2; unclear D gene. CDR3 nucleotide sequence: TGTGCCAGCACCCACCCGGGCGAGATGACCGGGGAGCTGTTTTTT. It is translated as CASTHPGEMTGELFF.